Listed below are T cell receptor beta chains from one sample, sequenced in a study of blood T cell repertoires in COVID-19. Sequencing was performed with immunoSEQ multiplex PCR; in TCRdb, only in-frame clones are kept and a portion is missing. The sample has about 46,000 clones, about 90% seen once. Specimen: peripheral blood. The receptors were sampled from a human donor with active COVID-19. The donor label of this sample is uncertain. Both conserved end residues are part of each CDR3. Fields, in order: clone size, V gene, D gene, CDR3 length, J gene, CDR3 DNA, CDR3 protein. A D gene is named only where the DNA matches it firmly. Clone size, where shown, is once, few, many, or a class for clones that have expanded.

.	TRBV19	.	13	TRBJ2-3	TGTGCCAGTAGTCTCAGGGTCACAGATACGCAGTATTTT	CASSLRVTDTQYF
.	TRBV2	.	15	TRBJ2-3	TGTGCCAGCAGGAAAATGAGCGGGAGCACAGATACGCAGTATTTT	CASRKMSGSTDTQYF
once	TRBV7-2	.	16	TRBJ1-1	TGTGCCAGCAGCTCCCTCAAGAGACAGCAGAACACTGAAGCTTTCTTT	CASSSLKRQQNTEAFF
.	TRBV2	.	14	TRBJ1-1	TGTGCCAGCAGCAGCCCACAGGGGAACACTGAAGCTTTCTTT	CASSSPQGNTEAFF
.	TRBV5-5	.	14	TRBJ1-2	TGTGCCAGCAGCTTGGCTGGCGGGACTTATGGCTACACCTTC	CASSLAGGTYGYTF
.	TRBV5-6	.	14	TRBJ2-4	TGTGCCAGCAGCTTGCGGGGGATCGGCAACATTCAGTACTTC	CASSLRGIGNIQYF
.	TRBV5-1	TRBD2	17	TRBJ2-3	TGCGCCAGCAGCTTGGCCCCTAGCGGTTCGGGCACAGATACGCAGTATTTT	CASSLAPSGSGTDTQYF
.	TRBV20-1	TRBD1	14	TRBJ2-7	TGCAGTGCTAGTAAAGACAGGGGGCTAGGCGAGCAGTACTTC	CSASKDRGLGEQYF
.	TRBV27	TRBD1	18	TRBJ1-5	TGTGCCAGCAGTTTTCAGACAGGGCCCGACTATAGCAATCAGCCCCAGCATTTT	CASSFQTGPDYSNQPQHF
.	TRBV19	.	13	TRBJ2-3	TGTGCCAGTAGTCCCCGAGGTCCAGATACGCAGTATTTT	CASSPRGPDTQYF